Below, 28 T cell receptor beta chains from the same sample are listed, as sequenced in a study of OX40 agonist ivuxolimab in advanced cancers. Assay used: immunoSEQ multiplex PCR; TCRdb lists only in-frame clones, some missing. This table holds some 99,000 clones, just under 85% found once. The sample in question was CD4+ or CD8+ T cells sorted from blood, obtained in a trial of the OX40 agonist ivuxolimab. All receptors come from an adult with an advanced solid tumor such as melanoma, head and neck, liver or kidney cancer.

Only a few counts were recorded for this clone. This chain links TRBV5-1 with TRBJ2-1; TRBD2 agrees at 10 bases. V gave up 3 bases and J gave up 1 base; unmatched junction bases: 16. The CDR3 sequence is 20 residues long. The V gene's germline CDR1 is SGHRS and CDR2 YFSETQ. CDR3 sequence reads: CASSSQLSGRASGSYNEQFF. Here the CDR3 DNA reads TGCGCCAGCAGCTCTCAATTAAGCGGGAGGGCCTCAGGATCCTACAATGAGCAGTTCTTC.

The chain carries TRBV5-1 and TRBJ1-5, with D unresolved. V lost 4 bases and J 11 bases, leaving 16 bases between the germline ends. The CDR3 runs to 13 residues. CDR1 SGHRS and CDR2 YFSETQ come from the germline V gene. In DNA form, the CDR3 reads TGCGCCAGCAGCGAAGGAGACGGACTGGCCCAGCATTTT. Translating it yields CASSEGDGLAQHF. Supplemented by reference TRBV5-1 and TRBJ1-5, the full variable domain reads KAGVTQTPRYLIKTRGQQVTLSCSPISGHRSVSWYQQTPGQGLQFLFEYFSETQRNKGNFPGRFSGRQFSNSRSEMNVSTLELGDSALYLCASSEGDGLAQHFGDGTRLSIL.

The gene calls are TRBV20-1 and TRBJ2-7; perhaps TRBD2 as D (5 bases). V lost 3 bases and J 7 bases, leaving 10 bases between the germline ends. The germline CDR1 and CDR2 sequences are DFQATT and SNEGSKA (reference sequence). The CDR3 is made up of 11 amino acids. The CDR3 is CSAREVWEQYF. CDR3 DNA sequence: TGCAGTGCTAGGGAGGTATGGGAGCAGTACTTC.

The CDR3 DNA sequence: TGTGCCAGCAGCCGACAAGGGGTCAGCTACGAGCAGTACTTC. Its translation is CASSRQGVSYEQYF. The chain combines TRBV13 with TRBJ2-7; TRBD1 might be the D (5 bases). V lost 5 bases to trimming and J lost 3 bases, with 14 bases between them. The CDR3 sequence is 14 residues long. Germline V gene lookup returns CDR1 PRHDT and CDR2 FYEKMQ (reference sequence).

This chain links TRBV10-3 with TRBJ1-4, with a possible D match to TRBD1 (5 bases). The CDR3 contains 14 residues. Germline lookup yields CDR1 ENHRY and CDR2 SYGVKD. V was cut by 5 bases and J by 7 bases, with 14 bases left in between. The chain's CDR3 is CAISPGTLGEKLFF. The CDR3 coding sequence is TGTGCCATCAGTCCGGGGACCTTAGGTGAAAAACTGTTTTTT.

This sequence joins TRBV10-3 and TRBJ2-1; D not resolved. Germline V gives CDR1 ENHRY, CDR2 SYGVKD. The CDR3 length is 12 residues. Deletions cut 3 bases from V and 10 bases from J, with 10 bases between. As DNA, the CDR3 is TGTGCCATCAGTGATATGGTCCGAGAGCAGTTCTTC. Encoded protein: CAISDMVREQFF.

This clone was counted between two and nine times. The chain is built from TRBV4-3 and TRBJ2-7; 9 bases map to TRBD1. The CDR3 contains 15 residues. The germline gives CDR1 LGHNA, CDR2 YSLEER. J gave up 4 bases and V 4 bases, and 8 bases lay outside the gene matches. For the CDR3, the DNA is TGCGCCAGCAGCCGTTCCGGGACAGGGAGATACGAGCAGTACTTC. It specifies CASSRSGTGRYEQYF.

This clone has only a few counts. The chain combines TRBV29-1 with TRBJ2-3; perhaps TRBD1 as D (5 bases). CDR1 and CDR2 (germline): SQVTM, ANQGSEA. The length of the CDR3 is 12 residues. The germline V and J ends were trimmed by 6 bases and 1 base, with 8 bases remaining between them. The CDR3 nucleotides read TGCAGCGTGTTAGGGGGCACAGATACGCAGTATTTT. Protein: CSVLGGTDTQYF.

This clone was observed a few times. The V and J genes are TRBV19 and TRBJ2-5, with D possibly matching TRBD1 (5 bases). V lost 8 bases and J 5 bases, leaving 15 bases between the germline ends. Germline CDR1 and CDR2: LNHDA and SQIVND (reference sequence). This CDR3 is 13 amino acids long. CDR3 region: CASCRDKGETQYF. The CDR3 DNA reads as TGTGCCAGTTGCAGGGATAAGGGGGAGACCCAGTACTTC.

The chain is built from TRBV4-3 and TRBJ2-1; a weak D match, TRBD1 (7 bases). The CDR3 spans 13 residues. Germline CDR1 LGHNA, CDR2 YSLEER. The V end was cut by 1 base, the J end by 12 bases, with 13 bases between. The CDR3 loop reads CASSQAQGGRQFF. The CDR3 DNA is TGCGCCAGCAGCCAAGCCCAGGGGGGAAGGCAGTTCTTC.

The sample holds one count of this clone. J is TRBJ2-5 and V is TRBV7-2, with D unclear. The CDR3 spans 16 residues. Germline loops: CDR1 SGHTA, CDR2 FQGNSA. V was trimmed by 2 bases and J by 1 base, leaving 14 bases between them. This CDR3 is CASSLSMRQSQETQYF. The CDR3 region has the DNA TGTGCCAGCAGCTTATCCATGAGGCAGAGCCAAGAGACCCAGTACTTC.

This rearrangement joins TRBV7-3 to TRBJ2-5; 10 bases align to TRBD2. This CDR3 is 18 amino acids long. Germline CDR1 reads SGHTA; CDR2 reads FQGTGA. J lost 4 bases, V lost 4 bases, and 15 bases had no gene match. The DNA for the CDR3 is TGTGCCAGCAGCTCTGGTACTAGCGGGACACGTAGGATAGAGACCCAGTACTTC. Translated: CASSSGTSGTRRIETQYF.

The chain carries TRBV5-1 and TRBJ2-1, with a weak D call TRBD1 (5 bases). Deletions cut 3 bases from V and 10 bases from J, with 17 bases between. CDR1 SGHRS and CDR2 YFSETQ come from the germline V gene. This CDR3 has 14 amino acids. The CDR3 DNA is TGCGCCAGCAGCTCAGACAGAAACCTAGGGGAGCAGTTCTTC. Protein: CASSSDRNLGEQFF.

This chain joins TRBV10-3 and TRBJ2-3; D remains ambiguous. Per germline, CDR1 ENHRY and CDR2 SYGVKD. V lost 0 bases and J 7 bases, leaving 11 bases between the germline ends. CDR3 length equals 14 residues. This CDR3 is CAISESKSLYTQYF. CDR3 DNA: TGTGCCATCAGTGAGTCAAAGTCTCTGTATACGCAGTATTTT.

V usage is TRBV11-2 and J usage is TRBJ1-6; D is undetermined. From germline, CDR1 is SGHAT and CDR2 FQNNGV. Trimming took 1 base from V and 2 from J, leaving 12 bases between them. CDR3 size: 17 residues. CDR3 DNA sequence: TGTGCCAGCAGCTTAGTGTTGGGCCCTACCTATAATTCACCCCTCCACTTT. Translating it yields CASSLVLGPTYNSPLHF.

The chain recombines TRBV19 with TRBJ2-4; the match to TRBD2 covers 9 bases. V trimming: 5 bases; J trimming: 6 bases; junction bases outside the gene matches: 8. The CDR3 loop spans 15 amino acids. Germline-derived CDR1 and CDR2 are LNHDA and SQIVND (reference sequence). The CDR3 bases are TGTGCCAGTAGTCCGCTCGGTAGCGGGAGAAACATTCAGTACTTC. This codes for CASSPLGSGRNIQYF.

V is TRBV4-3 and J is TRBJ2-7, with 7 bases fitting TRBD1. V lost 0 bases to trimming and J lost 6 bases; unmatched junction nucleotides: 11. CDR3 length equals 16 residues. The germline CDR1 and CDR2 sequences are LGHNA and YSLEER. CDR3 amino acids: CASSQDTIDRAREQYF. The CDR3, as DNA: TGCGCCAGCAGCCAAGATACTATAGACAGGGCACGCGAGCAGTACTTC.

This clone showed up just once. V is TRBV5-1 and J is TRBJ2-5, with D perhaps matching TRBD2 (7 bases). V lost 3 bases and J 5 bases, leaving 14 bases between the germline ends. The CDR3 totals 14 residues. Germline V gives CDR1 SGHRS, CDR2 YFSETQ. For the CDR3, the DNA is TGCGCCAGCAGCTCGGTGGGGGGGCTCGAGACCCAGTACTTC. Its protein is CASSSVGGLETQYF.

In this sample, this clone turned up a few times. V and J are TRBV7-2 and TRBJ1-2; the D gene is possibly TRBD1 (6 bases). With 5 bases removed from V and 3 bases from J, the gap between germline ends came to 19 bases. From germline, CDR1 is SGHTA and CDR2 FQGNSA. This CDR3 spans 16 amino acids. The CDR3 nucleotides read TGTGCCAGCAGCCTGGGTGTGTACAGGGATGACTATGGCTACACCTTC. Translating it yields CASSLGVYRDDYGYTF.

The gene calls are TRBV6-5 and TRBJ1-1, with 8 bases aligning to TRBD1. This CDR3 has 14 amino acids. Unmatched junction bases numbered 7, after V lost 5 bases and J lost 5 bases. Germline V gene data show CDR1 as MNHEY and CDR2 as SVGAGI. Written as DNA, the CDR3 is TGTGCCAGCAGTCGGACAGGGAGGGAAACTGAAGCTTTCTTT. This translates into CASSRTGRETEAFF.

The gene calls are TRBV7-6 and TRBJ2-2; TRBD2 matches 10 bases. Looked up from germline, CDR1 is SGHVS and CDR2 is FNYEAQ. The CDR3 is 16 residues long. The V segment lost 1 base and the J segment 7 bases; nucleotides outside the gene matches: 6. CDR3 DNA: TGTGCCAGCAGCTTAGTGAGCGGGGGGGCCGTCGGGGAGCTGTTTTTT. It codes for CASSLVSGGAVGELFF.

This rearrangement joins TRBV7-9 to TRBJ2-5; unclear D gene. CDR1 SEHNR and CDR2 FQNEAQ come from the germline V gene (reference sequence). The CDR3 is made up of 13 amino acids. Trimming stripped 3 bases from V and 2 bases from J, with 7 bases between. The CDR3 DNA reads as TGTGCCAGCAGCTTGATCAGACAAGAGACCCAGTACTTC. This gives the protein CASSLIRQETQYF.

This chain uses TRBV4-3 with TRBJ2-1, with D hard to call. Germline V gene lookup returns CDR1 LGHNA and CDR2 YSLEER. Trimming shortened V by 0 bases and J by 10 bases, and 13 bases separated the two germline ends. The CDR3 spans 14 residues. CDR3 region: CASSQDLMAGEQFF. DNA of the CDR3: TGCGCCAGCAGCCAAGATTTAATGGCCGGGGAGCAGTTCTTC.

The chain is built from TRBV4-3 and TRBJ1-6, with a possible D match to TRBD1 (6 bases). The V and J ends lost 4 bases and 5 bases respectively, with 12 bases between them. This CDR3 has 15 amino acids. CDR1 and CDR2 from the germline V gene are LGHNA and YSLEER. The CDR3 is CASSLGQRNNSPLHF. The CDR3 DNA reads TGCGCCAGCAGCCTCGGACAGAGGAATAATTCACCCCTCCACTTT.

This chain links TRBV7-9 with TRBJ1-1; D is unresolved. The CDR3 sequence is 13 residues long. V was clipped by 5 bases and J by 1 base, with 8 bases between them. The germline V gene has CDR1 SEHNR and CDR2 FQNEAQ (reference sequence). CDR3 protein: CASSPYTNTEAFF. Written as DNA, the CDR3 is TGTGCCAGCAGCCCCTACACGAACACTGAAGCTTTCTTT.

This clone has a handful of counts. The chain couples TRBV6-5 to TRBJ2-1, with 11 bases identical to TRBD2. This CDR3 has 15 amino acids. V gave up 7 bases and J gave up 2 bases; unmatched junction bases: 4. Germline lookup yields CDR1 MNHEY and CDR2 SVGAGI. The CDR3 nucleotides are TGTGCCAGCATGGTAGCGGGAGGGACCTACAATGAGCAGTTCTTC. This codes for CASMVAGGTYNEQFF.

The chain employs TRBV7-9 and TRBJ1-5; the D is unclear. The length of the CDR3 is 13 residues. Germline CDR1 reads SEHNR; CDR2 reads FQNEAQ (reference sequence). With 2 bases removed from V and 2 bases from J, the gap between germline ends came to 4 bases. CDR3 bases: TGTGCCAGCAGCTTACAGGGCAATCAGCCCCAGCATTTT. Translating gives CASSLQGNQPQHF.

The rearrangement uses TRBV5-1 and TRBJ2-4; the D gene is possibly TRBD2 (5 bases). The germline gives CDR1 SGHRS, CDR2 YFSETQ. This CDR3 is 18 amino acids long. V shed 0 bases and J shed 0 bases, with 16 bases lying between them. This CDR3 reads CASSLEPTRALAKNIQYF. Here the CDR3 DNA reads TGCGCCAGCAGCTTGGAACCAACTAGAGCGCTAGCCAAAAACATTCAGTACTTC.